Following are 26 T cell receptor beta chains from one sample sequenced in a study of regulatory T cells in long-lasting Graves disease. This sample's time point: newly diagnosed GD, antithyroid drugs for less than 3 months. RNA from PBMCs was the source of the TCR library. CDR3-region Arm-PCR and iRepertoire HTBI primers produced the TCR beta libraries. TCRdb independently ran MiXCR on the multiplex PCR reads; one entry per CDR3 protein. The data contain about 540,000 distinct CDR3 sequences, roughly 14% of them seen just once; the ten biggest clones take up more than 8.5%. These records were also assigned to another study, of T cells in Graves' hyperthyroidism and ophthalmopathy.

Material: peripheral blood mononuclear cells (PBMCs), obtained at new diagnosis, from a patient treated with antithyroid drugs. Receptors were obtained from a man aged 25-45 years with Graves disease.

Only a few counts were recorded for this clonotype. The gene calls are TRBV5-6 and TRBJ1-4, with D unresolved. V lost 6 bases, J lost 0 bases, and 6 bases lay in between. Germline CDR1 reads SGHDT; CDR2 reads YYEEEE. The CDR3 sequence is 13 residues long. In nucleotides, the CDR3 is TGTGCCAGCAACTTTGCAACTAATGAAAAACTGTTTTTT. It translates to CASNFATNEKLFF.

In its sample, this clonotype was seen a few times. The junction and the germline gene differ at one end; a read error may be behind it. The chain's CDR3 is CAGRTPRGGGYEQYF. In DNA, the CDR3 is TGTGCCGGCAGGACCCCCAGGGGGGGGGGCTACGAGCAGTACTTC. V is TRBV11-2 and J is TRBJ2-7; D may match TRBD1 or TRBD2 (7 bases each). The germline CDR1 and CDR2 sequences are SGHAT and FQNNGV. The CDR3 runs to 15 residues.

This clonotype was counted at least ten times. The chain carries TRBV7-2 and TRBJ1-3, with unresolved D. This CDR3 is 14 amino acids long. The ends were cut back, 1 base at V and 3 bases at J, with 7 bases in the middle. Germline-derived CDR1 and CDR2 are SGHTA and FQGNSA. CDR3 amino acids: CASSLDWGGNTIYF. In nucleotides, the CDR3 is TGTGCCAGCAGCTTAGATTGGGGTGGAAACACCATATATTTT.

The J gene is TRBJ2-2, the V gene TRBV29-1, with D perhaps TRBD1 or TRBD2 (5 bases each). This CDR3 region has 13 residues. Trimming removed 6 bases at V and 4 bases at J, with 12 bases between. The germline V gene has CDR1 SQVTM and CDR2 ANQGSEA. The CDR3 DNA reads TGCAGCGTGGCCGGGACGTCCACCGGGGAGCTGTTTTTT. Translation gives CSVAGTSTGELFF.

The chain has TRBV25-1 and TRBJ2-5; unclear D gene. Looked up from germline, CDR1 is MGHDK and CDR2 is SYGVNS. The germline V and J ends were trimmed by 5 bases and 3 bases, with 10 bases remaining between them. The CDR3 totals 13 residues. In DNA form, the CDR3 reads TGTGCCAGCAGTAGTCTCTCTGAAGAGACCCAGTACTTC. Translation gives CASSSLSEETQYF.

Ten or more counts support this clonotype. The genes are TRBV20-1 and TRBJ1-2, with 8 bases fitting TRBD1. Germline V gene lookup returns CDR1 DFQATT and CDR2 SNEGSKA (reference sequence). The CDR3 has 16 amino acids. V lost 0 bases and J lost 7; bases outside the gene matches: 13. The CDR3 region has the DNA TGCAGTGCTAGAGATAGCCAGGGGGCTCAAAGGGGTGGCTACACCTTC. It is translated as CSARDSQGAQRGGYTF.

This clonotype was observed many times. The rearrangement uses TRBV24-1 and TRBJ2-1, with TRBD1 identical over 9 bases. This CDR3 contains 17 residues. The V segment lost 1 base and the J segment 4 bases; nucleotides outside the gene matches: 7. Per germline, CDR1 KGHDR and CDR2 SFDVKD. CDR3 residues: CATSDLSMTGGYNEQFF. In nucleotides, the CDR3 is TGTGCCACCAGTGATTTATCGATGACAGGGGGTTACAATGAGCAGTTCTTC.

This clonotype was detected ten times or more. This chain connects TRBV11-2 to TRBJ2-3, with D uncertain. This CDR3 has 14 amino acids. In germline, CDR1 is SGHAT, CDR2 FQNNGV. The V end was cut by 5 bases, the J end by 6 bases, with 15 bases between. CDR3 sequence (DNA): TGTGCCAGCAGCCCGAACAGCCTTACCGATACGCAGTATTTT. It is translated as CASSPNSLTDTQYF. Using reference TRBV11-2 and TRBJ2-3 for the parts outside the CDR3, the full variable domain is EAGVAQSPRYKIIEKRQSVAFWCNPISGHATLYWYQQILGQGPKLLIQFQNNGVVDDSQLPKDRFSAERLKGVDSTLKIQPAKLEDSAVYLCASSPNSLTDTQYFGPGTRLTVL.

Many counts were recorded for this clonotype. The chain has TRBV25-1 and TRBJ1-4; unclear D gene. Germline CDR1 and CDR2: MGHDK and SYGVNS. This CDR3 spans 16 amino acids. Between the trimmed V and J ends, which lost 1 base and 5 bases, there was a span of 14 bases. CDR3 residues: CASSESLGRRNEKLFF. The CDR3 bases are TGTGCCAGCAGTGAATCCCTCGGACGAAGAAATGAAAAACTGTTTTTT.

J is TRBJ2-1 and V is TRBV5-1, with TRBD2 matching 10 bases. The V gene end was trimmed by 2 bases and the J gene end by 3 bases; junction bases not matched to a gene: 20. The germline V gene has CDR1 SGHRS and CDR2 YFSETQ. The CDR3 extends over 21 amino acids. The CDR3 DNA reads as TGCGCCAGCAGCTTATCAGTAGGGAATAGCGGGAGGAGAAAGGGCTACAATGAGCAGTTCTTC. Its protein is CASSLSVGNSGRRKGYNEQFF.

This clonotype was counted many times. V is TRBV29-1 and J is TRBJ2-7; D possibly corresponds to TRBD2 (6 bases). CDR1 SQVTM and CDR2 ANQGSEA come from the germline V gene. V gave up 4 bases and J gave up 5 bases, with 12 bases separating them. The CDR3 consists of 12 residues. CDR3 nucleotide sequence: TGCAGCGTTGCCGGGAGCGGCGACGAGCAGTACTTC. Translating it yields CSVAGSGDEQYF.

There are many counts of this clonotype. This chain connects TRBV29-1 to TRBJ2-3, with 14 bases aligning to TRBD2. Germline V gene data show CDR1 as SQVTM and CDR2 as ANQGSEA. The CDR3 sequence is 13 residues long. Unmatched junction bases numbered 4, after V lost 7 bases and J lost 7 bases. Here the CDR3 reads CSAGTSGSYTQYF. CDR3 sequence (DNA): TGCAGCGCCGGGACTAGCGGGAGTTATACGCAGTATTTT.

This clonotype came up a few times. The rearrangement joins TRBV5-1 to TRBJ1-2; the D gene is possibly TRBD1 (5 bases). CDR1 and CDR2 from the germline V gene are SGHRS and YFSETQ. Trimming cost V 4 bases and J 6 bases, with 10 bases left between them. CDR3 length: 12 residues. The CDR3 here is CASSPGTDGYTF. CDR3 DNA sequence: TGCGCCAGCAGCCCCGGGACCGATGGCTACACCTTC. Based on the CDR3 plus reference TRBV5-1 and TRBJ1-2, the full variable domain is KAGVTQTPRYLIKTRGQQVTLSCSPISGHRSVSWYQQTPGQGLQFLFEYFSETQRNKGNFPGRFSGRQFSNSRSEMNVSTLELGDSALYLCASSPGTDGYTFGSGTRLTVV.

This clonotype was detected only a few times. The chain is built from TRBV30 and TRBJ1-4; D is unresolved. In germline, CDR1 is GTSNPN, CDR2 SVGIG (reference sequence). V was cut by 3 bases and J by 14 bases, with 19 bases left in between. The CDR3 length is 13 residues. CDR3 in DNA: TGTGCCTGGAGGCTAGCCTCATATGGAGGGCTGTTTTTT. Its translation is CAWRLASYGGLFF.

This clonotype has just a few counts. An end of the junction differs from the germline gene, which may be a read error. V and J are TRBV7-7 and TRBJ2-7, with 8 bases lining up with TRBD1. The CDR3 spans 15 residues. CDR1 is SSHAT and CDR2 is FNYEAQ in the germline V gene (reference sequence). The CDR3 is CASSLMQGATYEQYF. In DNA, the CDR3 is TGTGCTAGCAGCTTAATGCAGGGGGCCACCTACGAGCAGTACTTC.

The chain employs TRBV20-1 and TRBJ1-4, with D perhaps matching TRBD1 (6 bases). Germline V CDR1 and CDR2: DFQATT, SNEGSKA (reference sequence). V was shortened by 3 bases and J by 7 bases, with 15 bases between the two germline ends. The CDR3 totals 14 residues. The CDR3 sequence: CSASSGGAGEKLFF. CDR3 DNA sequence: TGCAGTGCTAGTTCGGGGGGGGCTGGTGAAAAACTGTTTTTT.

Worth noting for this clonotype: It is unclear where the CDR3 begins or ends on the DNA, so no DNA is shown, and the CDR3 is as TCRdb lists it. The gene calls are TRBV4-1 and TRBJ2-3; the D call TRBD1 from the table was never checked on the DNA. The CDR3 is 18 residues long, counting both termini. The germline V gene encodes CDR1 MGHRA and CDR2 YSYEKL. This CDR3 is CASSQVSFGPGRIDTQYF.

This clonotype showed up many times. The rearrangement links TRBV12-3 or TRBV12-4 to TRBJ2-3, with D perhaps being TRBD1 or TRBD2 (6 bases each). This CDR3 region has 14 residues. Trimming removed 4 bases from V and 7 bases from J, with 15 bases in between. The CDR3 region has the DNA TGTGCCAGCAGTTGGCGGGACACCGTACATACGCAGTATTTT. Translating gives CASSWRDTVHTQYF.

This clonotype was recorded at least ten times. The chain has TRBV6-2 or TRBV6-3 and TRBJ2-1; 9 positions match TRBD2. V lost 11 bases to trimming and J lost 8 bases; unmatched junction nucleotides: 13. The germline V gene has CDR1 MNHEY and CDR2 SVGEGT. The length of the CDR3 is 14 residues. The CDR3 spells CASGAAGGGDEQFF. CDR3 coding DNA: TGTGCCTCAGGAGCGGCGGGAGGGGGAGATGAGCAGTTCTTC.

This clonotype occurred many times. This chain uses TRBV12-3 or TRBV12-4 with TRBJ2-5; D possibly uses TRBD1 or TRBD2 (7 bases each). The CDR3 sequence is 15 residues long. V was pared by 1 base and J by 4 bases, with 13 bases between. This chain's CDR3 is CASSLGQGGRETQYF. The CDR3, as DNA: TGTGCCAGCAGTTTAGGCCAGGGGGGGAGAGAGACCCAGTACTTC.

This clonotype appeared many times. The chain links TRBV28 to TRBJ2-3, with TRBD2 as a possible D gene (6 bases). The V gene lost 2 bases and the J gene lost 0 bases, with 9 bases spanning the gap. CDR1 and CDR2 from the germline V gene are MDHEN and SYDVKM. This CDR3 region has 15 residues. CDR3 in DNA: TGTGCCAGCAGTTTAACTAGCAGGAGCACAGATACGCAGTATTTT. Translated, it gives CASSLTSRSTDTQYF.

This clonotype was observed at least ten times. V and J are TRBV15 and TRBJ2-1; 8 nucleotides align to TRBD2. The CDR3 spans 15 residues. CDR1 LNHNV and CDR2 YYDKDF come from the germline V gene (reference sequence). Losses at the gene ends were 7 bases for V and 6 bases for J; bases not matched to a gene: 11. Here the CDR3 reads CATTRREASGNEQFF. DNA for the CDR3: TGTGCCACCACCCGGCGGGAGGCCTCCGGCAATGAGCAGTTCTTC.

Remarks on this clonotype: One end of the junction varies from germline; a read error may be responsible. This sequence joins TRBV5-1 and TRBJ2-6, with D tentatively TRBD1 (6 bases). The CDR3 runs 18 residues. The germline V gene has CDR1 SGHRS and CDR2 YFSETQ. The CDR3 nucleotides are TGTGCCAGCAGCTTGTTTAGGGGGTCGTTCTCTGGGGCCAACGTCCTGACTTTC. This gives the protein CASSLFRGSFSGANVLTF.

The chain recombines TRBV7-9 with TRBJ2-1; weak D call: TRBD2 (5 bases). Germline V gene data show CDR1 as SEHNR and CDR2 as FQNEAQ (reference sequence). This CDR3 region has 12 residues. V shed 4 bases and J shed 6 bases, with 7 bases lying between them. The CDR3 DNA reads TGTGCCAGCAGCTCGGAGGTCAATGAGCAGTTCTTC. This codes for CASSSEVNEQFF.

Comments on this clonotype: Compared with germline, one end of the junction differs, possibly owing to a read error. This chain links TRBV11-2 with TRBJ2-5, with 11 bases aligning to TRBD2. The DNA end lines up better with TRBJ2-1; the J call may be wrong. The CDR3 has 18 residues. From germline, CDR1 is SGHAT and CDR2 FQNNGV. In DNA form, the CDR3 reads TGCGCCAGCAGCCGCCTCTTCCTAGCGGGAGGAATGAACAATGAGCAGTTCTTC. Translated: CASSRLFLAGGMNNEQFF.

This clonotype occurred many times. This sequence joins TRBV30 and TRBJ1-4; 9 positions match TRBD1. Germline V gene data show CDR1 as GTSNPN and CDR2 as SVGIG (reference sequence). This CDR3 has 14 amino acids. With 3 bases clipped from V and 8 bases from J, the junction kept 7 bases outside the gene matches. The CDR3 coding sequence is TGTGCCTGGAGCGGGGACAGGGCCGAGGAAAAACTGTTTTTT. Protein: CAWSGDRAEEKLFF.